The clone carrying this T cell receptor (beta chain) has more than one count but fewer than ten. Its antigen is undetermined. This sample is drawn from a study of CD8+ T cells in alopecia areata. Study-wide context: Patients in the treated group were given tofacitinib by mouth, 5 to 10 mg twice a day.

Alopecia areata patients provided lesional scalp punch biopsies and peripheral blood. PBMCs yielded sorted CD4+ and CD8+ T cells. Study-level results: Higher clonality was seen in lesional scalp than in normal scalp, especially in alopecia totalis/universalis.

Once RNA had been extracted, it was reverse transcribed into cDNA to act as the sequencing template. Assay used: immunoSEQ multiplex PCR; TCRdb lists only in-frame clones, some missing. There are over 95,000 clones in the sample; more than 35% occur only once, and approximately 1.4% lies in the top ten. This CDR3 contains 17 residues. The germline CDR1 and CDR2 sequences are SEHNR and FQNEAQ (reference sequence). V trimming: 6 bases; J trimming: 3 bases; junction bases outside the gene matches: 7. The chain employs TRBV7-9 and TRBJ2-1; 14 bases are a match to TRBD2. This receptor was taken from a human donor with alopecia areata. Sequencing was done on a sample of CD4+ T cells sorted from blood. CDR3 sequence reads: CASRQGTSGSLYNEQFF. The CDR3 DNA sequence: TGTGCCAGCAGGCAAGGGACTAGCGGGAGTCTCTACAATGAGCAGTTCTTC.